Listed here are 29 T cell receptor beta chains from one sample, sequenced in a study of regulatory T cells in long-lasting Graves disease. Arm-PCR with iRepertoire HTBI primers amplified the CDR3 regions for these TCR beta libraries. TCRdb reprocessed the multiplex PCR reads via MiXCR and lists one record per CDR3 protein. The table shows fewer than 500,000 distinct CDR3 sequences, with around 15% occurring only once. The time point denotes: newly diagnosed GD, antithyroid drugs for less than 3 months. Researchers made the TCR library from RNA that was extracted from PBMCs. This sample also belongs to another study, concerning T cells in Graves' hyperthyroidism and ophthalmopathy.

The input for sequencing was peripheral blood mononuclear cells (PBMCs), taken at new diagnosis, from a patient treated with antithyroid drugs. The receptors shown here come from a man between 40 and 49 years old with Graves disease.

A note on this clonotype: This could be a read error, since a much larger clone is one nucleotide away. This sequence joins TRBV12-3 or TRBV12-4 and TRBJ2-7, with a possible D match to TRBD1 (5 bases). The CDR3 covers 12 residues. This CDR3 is CASLSRADEQHF. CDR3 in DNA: TGTGCCAGCCTGTCCAGGGCTGACGAGCAGCACTTC.

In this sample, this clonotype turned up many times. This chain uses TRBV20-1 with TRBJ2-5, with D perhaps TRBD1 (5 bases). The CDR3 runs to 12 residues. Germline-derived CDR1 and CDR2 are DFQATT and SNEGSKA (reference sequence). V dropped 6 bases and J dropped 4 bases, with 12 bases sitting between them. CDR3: CSAVAGRETQYF. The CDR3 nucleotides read TGCAGTGCCGTAGCAGGGCGAGAGACCCAGTACTTC.

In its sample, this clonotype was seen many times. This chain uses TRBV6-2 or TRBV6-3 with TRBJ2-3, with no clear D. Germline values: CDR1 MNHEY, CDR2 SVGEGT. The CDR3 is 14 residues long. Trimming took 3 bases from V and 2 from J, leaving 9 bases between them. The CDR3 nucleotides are TGTGCCAGCAGTTATTTTGACATCACAGATACGCAGTATTTT. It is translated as CASSYFDITDTQYF.

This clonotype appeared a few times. The CDR3 region is CASSLLGTGFSPLHF. CDR3 DNA sequence: TGTGCCAGCAGCTTATTAGGGACAGGGTTCTCACCCCTCCACTTT. The chain links TRBV7-9 to TRBJ1-6; 9 bases fit TRBD1. Trimming took 2 bases from V and 10 from J; bases not matched to a gene: 6. CDR3 length: 15 amino acids. Germline V gives CDR1 SEHNR, CDR2 FQNEAQ (reference sequence).

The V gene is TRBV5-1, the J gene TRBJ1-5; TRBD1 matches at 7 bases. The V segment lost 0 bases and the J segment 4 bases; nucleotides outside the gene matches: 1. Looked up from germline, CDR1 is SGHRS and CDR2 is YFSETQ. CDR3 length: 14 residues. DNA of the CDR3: TGCGCCAGCAGCTTGGGGGACAGAAATCAGCCCCAGCATTTT. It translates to CASSLGDRNQPQHF.

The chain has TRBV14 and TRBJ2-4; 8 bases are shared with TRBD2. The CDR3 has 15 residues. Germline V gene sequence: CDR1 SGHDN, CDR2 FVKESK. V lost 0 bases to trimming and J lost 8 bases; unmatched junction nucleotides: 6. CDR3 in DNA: TGTGCCAGCAGCCAAGAGGTCAGCGGGAGAGACATTCAGTACTTC. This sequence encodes CASSQEVSGRDIQYF. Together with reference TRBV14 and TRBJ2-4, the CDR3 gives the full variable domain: EAGVTQFPSHSVIEKGQTVTLRCDPISGHDNLYWYRRVMGKEIKFLLHFVKESKQDESGMPNNRFLAERTGGTYSTLKVQPAELEDSGVYFCASSQEVSGRDIQYFGAGTRLSVL.

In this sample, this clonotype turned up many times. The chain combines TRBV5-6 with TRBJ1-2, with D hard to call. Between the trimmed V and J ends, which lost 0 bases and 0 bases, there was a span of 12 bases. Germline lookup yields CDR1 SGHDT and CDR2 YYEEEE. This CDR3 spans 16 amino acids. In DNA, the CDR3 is TGTGCCAGCAGCTTGGAGTGGCTCCAAGCTAACTATGGCTACACCTTC. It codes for CASSLEWLQANYGYTF.

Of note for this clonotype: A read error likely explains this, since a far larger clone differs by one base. CDR3 sequence: CTSSLEYGFAEAFF. CDR3 nucleotide sequence: TGTACCAGCAGCTTAGAGTATGGTTTTGCCGAAGCTTTCTTT. The chain recombines TRBV7-2 with TRBJ1-1, with no clear D. V shed 1 base and J shed 8 bases, with 14 bases lying between them. Germline-derived CDR1 and CDR2 are SGHTA and FQGNSA. The CDR3 has 14 amino acids.

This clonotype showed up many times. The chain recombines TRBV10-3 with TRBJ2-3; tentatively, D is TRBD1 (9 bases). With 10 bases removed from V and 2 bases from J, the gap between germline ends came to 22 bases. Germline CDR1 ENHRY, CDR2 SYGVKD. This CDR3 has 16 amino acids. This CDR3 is CATGQGEAGATDTQYF. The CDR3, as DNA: TGTGCCACGGGACAGGGTGAAGCGGGAGCCACAGATACGCAGTATTTT.

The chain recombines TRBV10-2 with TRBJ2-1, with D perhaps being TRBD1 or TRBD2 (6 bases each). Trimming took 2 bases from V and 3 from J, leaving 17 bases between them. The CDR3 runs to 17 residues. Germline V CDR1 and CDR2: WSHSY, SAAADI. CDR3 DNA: TGCGCCAGCAGTGAGCCCCGGGGGCTAGCGTTCTACAATGAGCAGTTCTTC. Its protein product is CASSEPRGLAFYNEQFF.

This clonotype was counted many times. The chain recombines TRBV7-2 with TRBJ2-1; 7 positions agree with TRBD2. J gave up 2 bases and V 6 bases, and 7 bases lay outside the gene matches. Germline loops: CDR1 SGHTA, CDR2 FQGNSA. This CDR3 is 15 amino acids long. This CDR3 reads CASRKSSGTYNEQFF. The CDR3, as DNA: TGTGCCAGCAGAAAAAGCAGCGGGACCTACAATGAGCAGTTCTTC.

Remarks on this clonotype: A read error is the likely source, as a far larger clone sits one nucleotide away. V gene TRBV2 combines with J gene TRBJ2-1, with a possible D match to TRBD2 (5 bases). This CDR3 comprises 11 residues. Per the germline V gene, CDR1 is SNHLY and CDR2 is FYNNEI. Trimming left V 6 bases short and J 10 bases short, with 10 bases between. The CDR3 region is CASRSGYEQFF. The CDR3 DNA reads TGTGCCAGCAGAAGCGGCTACGAGCAGTTCTTC.

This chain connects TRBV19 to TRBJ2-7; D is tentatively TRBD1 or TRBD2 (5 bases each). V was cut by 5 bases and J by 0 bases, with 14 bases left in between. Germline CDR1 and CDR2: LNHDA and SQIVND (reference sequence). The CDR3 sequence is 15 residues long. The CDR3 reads CASSATGTSSYEQYF. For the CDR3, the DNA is TGTGCCAGTAGTGCCACCGGGACGAGCTCCTACGAGCAGTACTTC.

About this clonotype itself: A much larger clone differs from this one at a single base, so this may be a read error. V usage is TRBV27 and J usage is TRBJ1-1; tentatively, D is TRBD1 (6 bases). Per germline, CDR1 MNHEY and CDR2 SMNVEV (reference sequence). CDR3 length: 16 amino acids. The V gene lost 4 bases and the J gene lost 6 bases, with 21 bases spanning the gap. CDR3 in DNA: TGTGCCAGCAGTTCTGCCCGGGGGCGCATCCGGGCTGAAGCTTTCTTT. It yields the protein CASSSARGRIRAEAFF.

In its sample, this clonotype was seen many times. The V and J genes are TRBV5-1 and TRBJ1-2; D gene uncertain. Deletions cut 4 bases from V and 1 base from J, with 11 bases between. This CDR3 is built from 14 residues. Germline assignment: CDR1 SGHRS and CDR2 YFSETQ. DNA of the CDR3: TGCGCCAGCAGCCCGACCGGCGTTAACTATGGCTACACCTTC. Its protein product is CASSPTGVNYGYTF.

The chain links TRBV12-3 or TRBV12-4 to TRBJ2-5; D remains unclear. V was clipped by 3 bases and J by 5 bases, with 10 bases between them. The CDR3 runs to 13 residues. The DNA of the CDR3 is TGTGCCAGCAGTTTTGGCAGGACGGAGACCCAGTACTTC. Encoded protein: CASSFGRTETQYF.

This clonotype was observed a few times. In DNA, the CDR3 is TGTGCCAGCAGGGAGGTTGGGGTTTTGGGGAGCTACACCTTC. This gives the protein CASREVGVLGSYTF. The gene calls are TRBV2 and TRBJ1-2; D is undetermined. The CDR3 sequence is 14 residues long. Germline V CDR1 and CDR2: SNHLY, FYNNEI. V gave up 6 bases and J gave up 9 bases, with 20 bases separating them.

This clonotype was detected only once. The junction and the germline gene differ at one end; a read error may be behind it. This CDR3 is CASSQDPSIAGVRDTQHF. In DNA, the CDR3 is TGCGCCAGCAGCCAAGATCCCTCTATAGCGGGAGTGCGAGATACGCAGCATTTT. This chain links TRBV2 with TRBJ2-3; no clear D gene. With the DNA end fitting TRBJ1-5 better, the J assignment may be wrong. Germline V CDR1 and CDR2: SNHLY, FYNNEI. CDR3 length equals 18 residues.

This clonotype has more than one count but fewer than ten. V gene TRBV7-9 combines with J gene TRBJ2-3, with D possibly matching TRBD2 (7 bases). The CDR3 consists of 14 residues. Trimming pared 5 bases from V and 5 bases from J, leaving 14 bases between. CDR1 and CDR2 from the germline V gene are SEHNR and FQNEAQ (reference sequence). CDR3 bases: TGTGCCAGCAGCCACGAGGGGGGGGGAGATACGCAGTATTTT. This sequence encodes CASSHEGGGDTQYF.

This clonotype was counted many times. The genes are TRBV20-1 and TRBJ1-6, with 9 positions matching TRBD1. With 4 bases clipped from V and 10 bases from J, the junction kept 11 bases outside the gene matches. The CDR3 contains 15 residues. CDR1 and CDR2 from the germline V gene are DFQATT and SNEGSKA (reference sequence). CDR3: CSATYKQGAGSPLHF. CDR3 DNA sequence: TGCAGTGCTACTTATAAACAGGGGGCGGGATCACCCCTCCACTTT.

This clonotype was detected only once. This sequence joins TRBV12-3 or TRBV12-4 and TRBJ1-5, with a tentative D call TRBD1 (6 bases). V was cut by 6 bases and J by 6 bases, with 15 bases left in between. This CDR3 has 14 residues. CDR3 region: CASSITGMGQPQHF. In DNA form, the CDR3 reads TGTGCCAGCAGCATAACAGGGATGGGTCAGCCCCAGCATTTT.

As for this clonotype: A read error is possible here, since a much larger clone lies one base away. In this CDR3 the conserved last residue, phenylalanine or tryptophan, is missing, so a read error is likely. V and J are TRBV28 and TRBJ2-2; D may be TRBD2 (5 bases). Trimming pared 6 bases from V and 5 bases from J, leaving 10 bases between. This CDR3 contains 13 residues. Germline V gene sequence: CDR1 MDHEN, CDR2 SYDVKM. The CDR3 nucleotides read TGTGCCAGCAGGGCACTAGGAACCGGGGAGCTGTTTTAT. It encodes CASRALGTGELFY.

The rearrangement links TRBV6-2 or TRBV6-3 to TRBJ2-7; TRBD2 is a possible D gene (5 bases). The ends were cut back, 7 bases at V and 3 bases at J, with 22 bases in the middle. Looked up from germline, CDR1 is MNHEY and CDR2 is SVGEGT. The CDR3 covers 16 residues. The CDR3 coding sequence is TGTGCCAGCACCGGAGCGGCTATCCAGGATTTCTACGAGCAGTACTTC. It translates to CASTGAAIQDFYEQYF.

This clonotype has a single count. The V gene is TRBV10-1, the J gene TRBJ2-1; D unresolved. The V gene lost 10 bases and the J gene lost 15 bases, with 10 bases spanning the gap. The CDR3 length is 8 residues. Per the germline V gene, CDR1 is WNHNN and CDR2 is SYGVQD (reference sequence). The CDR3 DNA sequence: TGCGCCACCATCTGGTGGTTCTTC. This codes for CATIWWFF.

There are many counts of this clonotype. This CDR3 is CASSPLGGGQETQYF. The CDR3 region has the DNA TGTGCCAGCAGCCCCCTGGGCGGGGGACAAGAGACCCAGTACTTC. This sequence joins TRBV6-1 and TRBJ2-5, with 7 bases that match TRBD2. The CDR3 covers 15 residues. V dropped 6 bases and J dropped 2; count of bases not matched to a gene: 9. In germline, CDR1 is MNHNS, CDR2 SASEGT.

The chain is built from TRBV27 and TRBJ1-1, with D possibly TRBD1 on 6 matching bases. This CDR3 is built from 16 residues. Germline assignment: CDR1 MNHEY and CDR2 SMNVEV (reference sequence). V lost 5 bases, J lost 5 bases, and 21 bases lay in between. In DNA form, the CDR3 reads TGTGCCAGCAGTAGTCCGAGGGGGGGCCGGTGGACTGAAGCTTTCTTT. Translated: CASSSPRGGRWTEAFF.

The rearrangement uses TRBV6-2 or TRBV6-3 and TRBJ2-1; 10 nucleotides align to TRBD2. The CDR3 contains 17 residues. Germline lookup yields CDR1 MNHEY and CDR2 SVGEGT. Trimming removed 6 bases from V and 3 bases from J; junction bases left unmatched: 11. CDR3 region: CASSPLLAGVVYNEQFF. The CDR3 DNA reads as TGTGCCAGCAGCCCCCTCCTAGCGGGAGTGGTCTACAATGAGCAGTTCTTC.

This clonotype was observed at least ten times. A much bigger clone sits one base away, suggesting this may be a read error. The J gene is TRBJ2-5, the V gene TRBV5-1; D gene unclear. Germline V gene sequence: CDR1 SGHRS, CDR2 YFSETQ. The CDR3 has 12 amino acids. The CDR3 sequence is CASSEPQEAQYF. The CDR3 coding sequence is TGTGCCAGCAGCGAACCTCAAGAGGCCCAGTACTTC.

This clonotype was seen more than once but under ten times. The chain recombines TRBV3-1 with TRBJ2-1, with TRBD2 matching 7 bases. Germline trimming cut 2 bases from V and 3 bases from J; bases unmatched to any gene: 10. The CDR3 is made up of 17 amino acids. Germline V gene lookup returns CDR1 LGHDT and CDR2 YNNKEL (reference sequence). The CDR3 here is CASSQFPPGGYYNEQFF. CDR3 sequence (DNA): TGTGCCAGCAGCCAATTCCCCCCGGGAGGTTACTACAATGAGCAGTTCTTC.